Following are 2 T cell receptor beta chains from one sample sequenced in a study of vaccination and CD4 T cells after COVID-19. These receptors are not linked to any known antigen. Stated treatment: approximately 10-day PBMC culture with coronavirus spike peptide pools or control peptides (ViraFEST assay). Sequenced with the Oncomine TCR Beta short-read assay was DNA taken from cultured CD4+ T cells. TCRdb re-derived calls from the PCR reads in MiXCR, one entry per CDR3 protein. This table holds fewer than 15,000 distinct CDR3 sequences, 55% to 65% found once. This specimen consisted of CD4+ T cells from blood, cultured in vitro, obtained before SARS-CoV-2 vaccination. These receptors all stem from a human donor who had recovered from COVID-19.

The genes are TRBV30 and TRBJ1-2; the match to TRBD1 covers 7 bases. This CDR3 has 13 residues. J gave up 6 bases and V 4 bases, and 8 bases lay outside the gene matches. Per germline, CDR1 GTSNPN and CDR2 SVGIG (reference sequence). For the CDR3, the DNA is TGTGCCTGGATCCGGACAGGCGGTCATGGCTACACCTTC. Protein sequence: CAWIRTGGHGYTF.

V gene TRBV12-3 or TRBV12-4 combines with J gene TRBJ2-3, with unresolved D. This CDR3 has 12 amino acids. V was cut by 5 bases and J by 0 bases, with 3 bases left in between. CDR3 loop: CASSISTDTQYF. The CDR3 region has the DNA TGTGCCAGCAGTATTAGCACAGATACGCAGTATTTT.